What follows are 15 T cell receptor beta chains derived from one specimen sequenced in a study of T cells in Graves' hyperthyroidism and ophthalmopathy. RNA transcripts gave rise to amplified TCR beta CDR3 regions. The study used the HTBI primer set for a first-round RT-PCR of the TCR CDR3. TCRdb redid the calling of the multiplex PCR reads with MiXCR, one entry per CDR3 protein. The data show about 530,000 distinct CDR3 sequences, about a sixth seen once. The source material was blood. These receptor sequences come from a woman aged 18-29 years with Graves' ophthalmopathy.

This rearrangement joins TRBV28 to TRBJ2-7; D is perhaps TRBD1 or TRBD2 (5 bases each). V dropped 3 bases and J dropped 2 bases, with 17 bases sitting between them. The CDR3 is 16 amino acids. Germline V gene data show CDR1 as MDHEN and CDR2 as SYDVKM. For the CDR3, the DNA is TGTGCCAGCAGTTTTATATTTCCGGGACGTGCCTACGAGCAGTACGTC. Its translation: CASSFIFPGRAYEQYV.

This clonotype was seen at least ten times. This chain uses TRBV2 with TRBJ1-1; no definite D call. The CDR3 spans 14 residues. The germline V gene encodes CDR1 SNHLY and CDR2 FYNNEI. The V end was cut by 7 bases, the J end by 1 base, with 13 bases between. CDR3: CASTPRTGNTEAFF. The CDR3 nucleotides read TGTGCCAGCACTCCCCGGACGGGGAACACTGAAGCTTTCTTT. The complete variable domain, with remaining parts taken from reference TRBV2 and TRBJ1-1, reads EPEVTQTPSHQVTQMGQEVILRCVPISNHLYFYWYRQILGQKVEFLVSFYNNEISEKSEIFDDQFSVERPDGSNFTLKIRSTKLEDSAMYFCASTPRTGNTEAFFGQGTRLTVV.

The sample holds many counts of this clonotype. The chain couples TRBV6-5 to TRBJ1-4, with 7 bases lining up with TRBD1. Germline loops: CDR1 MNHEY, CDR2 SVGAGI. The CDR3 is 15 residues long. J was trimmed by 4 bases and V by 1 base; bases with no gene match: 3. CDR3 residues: CASSYFGTDNEKLFF. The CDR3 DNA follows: TGTGCCAGCAGTTACTTCGGGACAGATAATGAAAAACTGTTTTTT.

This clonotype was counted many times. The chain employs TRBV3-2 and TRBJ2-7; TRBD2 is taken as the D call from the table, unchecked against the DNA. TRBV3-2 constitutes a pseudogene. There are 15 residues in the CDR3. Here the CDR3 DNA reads TGTGCCAGCAGCCAAGGCCCTAGCGTCACGAACGAGCAGTACTTC. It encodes CASSQGPSVTNEQYF.

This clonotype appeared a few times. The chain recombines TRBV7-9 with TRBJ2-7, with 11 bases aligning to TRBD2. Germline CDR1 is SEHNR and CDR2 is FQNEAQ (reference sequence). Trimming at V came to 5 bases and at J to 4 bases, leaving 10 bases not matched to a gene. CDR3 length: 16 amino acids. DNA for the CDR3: TGTGCCAGCAGCCTCTTCCTCGGGACTAGCGGATACGAGCAGTACTTC. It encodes CASSLFLGTSGYEQYF.

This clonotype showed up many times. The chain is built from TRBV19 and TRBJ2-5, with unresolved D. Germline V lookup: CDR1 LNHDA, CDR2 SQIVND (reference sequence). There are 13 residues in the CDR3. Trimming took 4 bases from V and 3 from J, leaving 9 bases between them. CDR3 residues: CASSKNNKETQYF. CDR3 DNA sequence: TGTGCCAGTAGTAAGAACAACAAAGAGACCCAGTACTTC.

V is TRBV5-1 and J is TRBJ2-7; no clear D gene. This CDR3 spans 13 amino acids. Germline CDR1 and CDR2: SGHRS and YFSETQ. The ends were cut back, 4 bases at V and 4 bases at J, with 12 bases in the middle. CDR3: CASSPLHRYEQYF. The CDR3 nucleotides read TGCGCCAGCAGCCCTCTCCATCGGTACGAGCAGTACTTC.

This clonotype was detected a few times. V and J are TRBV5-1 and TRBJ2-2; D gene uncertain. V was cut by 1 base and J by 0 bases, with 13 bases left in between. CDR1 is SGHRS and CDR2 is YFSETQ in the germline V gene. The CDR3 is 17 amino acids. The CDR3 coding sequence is TGCGCCAGCAGCTTGTATGGTTCCAGCTCGAACACCGGGGAGCTGTTTTTT. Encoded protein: CASSLYGSSSNTGELFF. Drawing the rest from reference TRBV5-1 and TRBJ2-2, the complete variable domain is KAGVTQTPRYLIKTRGQQVTLSCSPISGHRSVSWYQQTPGQGLQFLFEYFSETQRNKGNFPGRFSGRQFSNSRSEMNVSTLELGDSALYLCASSLYGSSSNTGELFFGEGSRLTVL.

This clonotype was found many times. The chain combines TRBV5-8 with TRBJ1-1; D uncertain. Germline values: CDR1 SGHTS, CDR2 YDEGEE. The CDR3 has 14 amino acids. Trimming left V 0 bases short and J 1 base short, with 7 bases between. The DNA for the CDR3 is TGTGCCAGCAGCTTGGGTCACCGGAACACTGAAGCTTTCTTT. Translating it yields CASSLGHRNTEAFF.

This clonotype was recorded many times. The CDR3 DNA reads TGTGCCAGCAGTTACGGAGCGGGAGTTCAGTTCTTC. Encoded protein: CASSYGAGVQFF. The chain combines TRBV6-6 with TRBJ2-1; 8 bases are a match to TRBD2. Losses at the gene ends were 2 bases for V and 13 bases for J; bases not matched to a gene: 4. Germline values: CDR1 MNHNY, CDR2 SVGAGI (reference sequence). The CDR3 contains 12 residues.

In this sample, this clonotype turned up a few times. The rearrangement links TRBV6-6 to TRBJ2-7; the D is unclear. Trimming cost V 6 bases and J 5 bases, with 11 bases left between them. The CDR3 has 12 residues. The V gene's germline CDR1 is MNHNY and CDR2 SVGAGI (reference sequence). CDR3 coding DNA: TGTGCCAGCAGGACTCGAGGAAACGAGCAGTACTTC. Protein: CASRTRGNEQYF.

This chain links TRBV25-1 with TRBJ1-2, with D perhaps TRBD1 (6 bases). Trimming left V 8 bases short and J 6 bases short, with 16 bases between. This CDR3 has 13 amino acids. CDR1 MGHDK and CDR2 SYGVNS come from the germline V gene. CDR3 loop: CASHGQPGHGYTF. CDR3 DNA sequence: TGTGCCAGCCACGGACAGCCGGGGCATGGCTACACCTTC.

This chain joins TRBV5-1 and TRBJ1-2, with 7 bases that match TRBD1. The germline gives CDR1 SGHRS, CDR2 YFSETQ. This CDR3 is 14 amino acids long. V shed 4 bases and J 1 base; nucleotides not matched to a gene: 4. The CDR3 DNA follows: TGCGCCAGCAGCGTGACAGGGTTTAACTATGGCTACACCTTC. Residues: CASSVTGFNYGYTF. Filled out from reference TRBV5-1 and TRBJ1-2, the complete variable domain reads KAGVTQTPRYLIKTRGQQVTLSCSPISGHRSVSWYQQTPGQGLQFLFEYFSETQRNKGNFPGRFSGRQFSNSRSEMNVSTLELGDSALYLCASSVTGFNYGYTFGSGTRLTVV.

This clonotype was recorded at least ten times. The CDR3 loop is CASISDSPDEQFF. The CDR3 coding sequence is TGTGCCAGCATCTCAGACAGCCCCGATGAGCAGTTCTTC. The chain couples TRBV2 to TRBJ2-1, with D possibly TRBD1 on 5 matching bases. Germline loops: CDR1 SNHLY, CDR2 FYNNEI. The ends were cut back, 7 bases at V and 8 bases at J, with 15 bases in the middle. CDR3 length equals 13 residues.

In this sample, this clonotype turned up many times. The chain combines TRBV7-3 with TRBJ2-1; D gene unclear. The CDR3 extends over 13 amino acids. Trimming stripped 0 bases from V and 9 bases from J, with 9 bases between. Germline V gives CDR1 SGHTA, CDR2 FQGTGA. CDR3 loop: CASSLTAGTEQFF. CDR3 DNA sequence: TGTGCCAGCAGCTTAACGGCAGGCACTGAGCAGTTCTTC. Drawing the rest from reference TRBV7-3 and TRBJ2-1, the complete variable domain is GAGVSQTPSNKVTEKGKYVELRCDPISGHTALYWYRQSLGQGPEFLIYFQGTGAADDSGLPNDRFFAVRPEGSVSTLKIQRTERGDSAVYLCASSLTAGTEQFFGPGTRLTVL.